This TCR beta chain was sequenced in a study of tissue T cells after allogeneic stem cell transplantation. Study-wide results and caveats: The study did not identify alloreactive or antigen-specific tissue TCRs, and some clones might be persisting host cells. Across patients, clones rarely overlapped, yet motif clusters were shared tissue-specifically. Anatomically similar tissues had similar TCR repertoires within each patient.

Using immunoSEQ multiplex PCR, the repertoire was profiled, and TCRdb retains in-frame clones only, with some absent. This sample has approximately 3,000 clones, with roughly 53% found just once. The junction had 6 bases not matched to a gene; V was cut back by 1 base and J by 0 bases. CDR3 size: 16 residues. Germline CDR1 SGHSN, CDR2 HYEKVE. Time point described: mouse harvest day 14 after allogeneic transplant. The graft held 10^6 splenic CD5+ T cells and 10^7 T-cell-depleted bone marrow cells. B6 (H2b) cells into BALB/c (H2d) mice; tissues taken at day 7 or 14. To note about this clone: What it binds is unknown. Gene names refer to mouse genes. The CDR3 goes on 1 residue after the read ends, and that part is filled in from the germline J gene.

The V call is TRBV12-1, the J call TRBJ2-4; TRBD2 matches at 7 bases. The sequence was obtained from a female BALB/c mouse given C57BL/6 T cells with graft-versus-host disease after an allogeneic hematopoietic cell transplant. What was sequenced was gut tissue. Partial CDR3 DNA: TGTGCCAGCTCTCTGGTAGGACTGGCTAGTCAAAACACCTTGTAC. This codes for CASSLVGLASQNTLY. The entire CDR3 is CASSLVGLASQNTLYF.